This TCR beta chain was obtained from a study of T cells after yellow fever vaccination. This clonotype was found many times. TCRdb independently ran MiXCR on the 5' RACE reads; one entry per CDR3 protein. The data contain 150,000 to 200,000 distinct CDR3 sequences, approximately 6.2% of them singletons. The length of the CDR3 is 13 residues. Germline values: CDR1 MNHNS, CDR2 SASEGT. Trimming cost V 6 bases and J 1 base, with 9 bases left between them. The origin of this receptor is a man younger than 35 who received the YFV17D yellow fever vaccine. This sample comprised CD4+ T cells sorted from PBMCs, obtained on the day of the first yellow fever vaccination. The chain is built from TRBV6-1 and TRBJ1-1; D unclear. CDR3 nucleotide sequence: TGTGCCAGCAGGACCGTTTGGAACACTGAAGCTTTCTTT. Protein product: CASRTVWNTEAFF.